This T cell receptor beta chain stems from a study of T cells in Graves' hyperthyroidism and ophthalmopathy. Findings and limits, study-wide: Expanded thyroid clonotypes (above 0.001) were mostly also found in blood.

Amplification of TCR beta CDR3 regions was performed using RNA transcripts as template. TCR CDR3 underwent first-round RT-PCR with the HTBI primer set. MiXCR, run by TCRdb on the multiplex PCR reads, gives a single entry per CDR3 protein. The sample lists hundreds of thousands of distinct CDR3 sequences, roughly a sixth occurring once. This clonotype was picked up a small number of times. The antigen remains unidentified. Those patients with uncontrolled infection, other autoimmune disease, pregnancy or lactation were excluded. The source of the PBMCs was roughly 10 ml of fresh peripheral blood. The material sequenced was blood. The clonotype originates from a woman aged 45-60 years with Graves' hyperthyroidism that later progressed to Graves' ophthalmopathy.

CDR3: CASSPQLGPSSYNEQFF. In DNA, the CDR3 is TGTGCCAGCTCACCACAGCTCGGGCCAAGCTCCTACAATGAGCAGTTCTTC. The V gene is TRBV18, the J gene TRBJ2-1; D unclear. The ends were cut back, 1 base at V and 0 bases at J, with 13 bases in the middle. The germline V gene has CDR1 KGHSH and CDR2 LQKENI. CDR3 size: 17 residues.